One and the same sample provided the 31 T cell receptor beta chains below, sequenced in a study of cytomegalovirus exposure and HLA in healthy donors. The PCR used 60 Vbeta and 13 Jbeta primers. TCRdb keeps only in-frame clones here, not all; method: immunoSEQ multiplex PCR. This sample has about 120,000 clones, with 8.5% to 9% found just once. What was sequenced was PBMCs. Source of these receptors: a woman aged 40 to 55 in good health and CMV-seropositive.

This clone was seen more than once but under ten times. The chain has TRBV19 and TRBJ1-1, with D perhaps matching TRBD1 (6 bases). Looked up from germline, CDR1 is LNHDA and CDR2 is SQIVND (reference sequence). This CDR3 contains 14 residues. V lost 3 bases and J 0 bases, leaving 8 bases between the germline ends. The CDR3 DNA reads TGTGCCAGTAGTATTCGACAGGTGAACACTGAAGCTTTCTTT. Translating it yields CASSIRQVNTEAFF.

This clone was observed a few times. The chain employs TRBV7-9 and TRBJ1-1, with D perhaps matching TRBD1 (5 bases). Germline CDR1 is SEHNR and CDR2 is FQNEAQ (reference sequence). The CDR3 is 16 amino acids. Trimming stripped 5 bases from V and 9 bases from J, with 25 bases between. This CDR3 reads CASSPSGDRDREKAFF. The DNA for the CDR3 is TGTGCCAGCAGCCCATCGGGGGACCGGGACCGGGAGAAAGCTTTCTTT.

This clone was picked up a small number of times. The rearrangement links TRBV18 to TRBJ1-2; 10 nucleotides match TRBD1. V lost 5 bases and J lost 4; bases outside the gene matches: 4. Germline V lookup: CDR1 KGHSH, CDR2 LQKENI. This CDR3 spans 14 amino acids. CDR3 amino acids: CASSTGTGAYGYTF. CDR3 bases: TGTGCCAGCTCAACCGGGACAGGGGCCTATGGCTACACCTTC.

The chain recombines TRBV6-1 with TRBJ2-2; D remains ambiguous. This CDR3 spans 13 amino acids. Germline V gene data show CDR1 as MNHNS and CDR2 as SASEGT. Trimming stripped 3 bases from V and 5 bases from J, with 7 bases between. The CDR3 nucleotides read TGTGCCAGCAGTGACGTTCGGACCGGGGAGCTGTTTTTT. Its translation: CASSDVRTGELFF.

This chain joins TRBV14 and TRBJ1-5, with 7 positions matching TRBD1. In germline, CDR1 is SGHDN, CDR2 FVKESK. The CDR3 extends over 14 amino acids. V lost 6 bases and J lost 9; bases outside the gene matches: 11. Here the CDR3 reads CASRHPRQGWPQHF. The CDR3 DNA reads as TGTGCCAGCAGGCATCCGAGACAGGGCTGGCCCCAGCATTTT.

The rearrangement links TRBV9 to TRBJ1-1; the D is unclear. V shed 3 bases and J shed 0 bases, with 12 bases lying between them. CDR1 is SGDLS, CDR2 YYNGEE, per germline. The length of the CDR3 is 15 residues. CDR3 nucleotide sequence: TGTGCCAGCAGCGCACCGGGAGTATTGAACACTGAAGCTTTCTTT. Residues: CASSAPGVLNTEAFF. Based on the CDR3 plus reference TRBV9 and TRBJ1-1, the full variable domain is DSGVTQTPKHLITATGQRVTLRCSPRSGDLSVYWYQQSLDQGLQFLIQYYNGEERAKGNILERFSAQQFPDLHSELNLSSLELGDSALYFCASSAPGVLNTEAFFGQGTRLTVV.

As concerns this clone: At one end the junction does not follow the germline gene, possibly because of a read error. CDR3: CAWTGLPGSGNTTYF. Written as DNA, the CDR3 is TGTGCCTGGACCGGACTCCCAGGCTCTGGAAACACCACATATTTT. The rearrangement links TRBV30 to TRBJ1-3; D ambiguous. The CDR3 is made up of 15 amino acids. Looked up from germline, CDR1 is GTSNPN and CDR2 is SVGIG (reference sequence).

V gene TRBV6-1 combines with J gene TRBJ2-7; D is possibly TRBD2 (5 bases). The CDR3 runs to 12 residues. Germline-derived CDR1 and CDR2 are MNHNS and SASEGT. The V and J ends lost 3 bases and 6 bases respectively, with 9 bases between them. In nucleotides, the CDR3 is TGTGCCAGCAGTGAGGAAGGGAGCGAGCAGTACTTC. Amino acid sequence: CASSEEGSEQYF.

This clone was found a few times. This chain's CDR3 is CAISELAAEQYF. CDR3 bases: TGTGCCATCAGTGAGTTGGCGGCCGAGCAGTACTTC. The chain employs TRBV10-3 and TRBJ2-7, with unresolved D. CDR1 and CDR2 from the germline V gene are ENHRY and SYGVKD. The CDR3 loop spans 12 amino acids. Trimming stripped 1 base from V and 6 bases from J, with 7 bases between.

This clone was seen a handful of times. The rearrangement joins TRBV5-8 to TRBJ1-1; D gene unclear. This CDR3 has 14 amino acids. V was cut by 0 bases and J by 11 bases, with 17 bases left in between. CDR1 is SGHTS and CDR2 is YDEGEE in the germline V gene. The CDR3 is CASSLGSAGWKAFF. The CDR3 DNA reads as TGTGCCAGCAGCTTGGGTTCAGCGGGGTGGAAGGCTTTCTTT.

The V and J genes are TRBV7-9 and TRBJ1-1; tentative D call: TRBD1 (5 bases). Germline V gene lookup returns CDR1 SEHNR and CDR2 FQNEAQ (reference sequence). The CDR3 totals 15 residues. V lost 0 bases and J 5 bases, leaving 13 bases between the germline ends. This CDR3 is CASSLAPPGRTEAFF. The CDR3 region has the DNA TGTGCCAGCAGCTTAGCCCCTCCAGGGAGGACTGAAGCTTTCTTT.

CDR3 DNA: TGTGCCAGCAGCTTGGTGGCGGGGGGGCGTGAGACCCAGTACTTC. Translation: CASSLVAGGRETQYF. The chain carries TRBV5-4 and TRBJ2-5, with TRBD2 matching 9 bases. Looked up from germline, CDR1 is SGHNT and CDR2 is YYREEE (reference sequence). The J segment lost 5 bases and the V segment lost 0 bases, leaving 5 bases of the junction unmatched. The CDR3 is made up of 15 amino acids.

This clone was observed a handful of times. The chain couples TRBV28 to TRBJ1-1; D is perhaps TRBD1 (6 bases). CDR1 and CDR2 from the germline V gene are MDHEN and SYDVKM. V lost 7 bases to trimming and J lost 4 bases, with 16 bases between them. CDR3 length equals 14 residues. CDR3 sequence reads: CASTPALGGTEAFF. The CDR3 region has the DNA TGTGCCAGCACCCCCGCCCTAGGGGGCACTGAAGCTTTCTTT.

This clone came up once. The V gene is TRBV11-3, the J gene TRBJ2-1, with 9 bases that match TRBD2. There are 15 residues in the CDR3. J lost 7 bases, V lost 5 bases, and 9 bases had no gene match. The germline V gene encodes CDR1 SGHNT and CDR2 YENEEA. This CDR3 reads CASSPGIAGENEQFF. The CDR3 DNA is TGTGCCAGCAGCCCTGGTATAGCGGGGGAAAATGAGCAGTTCTTC. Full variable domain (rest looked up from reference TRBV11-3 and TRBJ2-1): EAGVVQSPRYKIIEKKQPVAFWCNPISGHNTLYWYLQNLGQGPELLIRYENEEAVDDSQLPKDRFSAERLKGVDSTLKIQPAELGDSAVYLCASSPGIAGENEQFFGPGTRLTVL.

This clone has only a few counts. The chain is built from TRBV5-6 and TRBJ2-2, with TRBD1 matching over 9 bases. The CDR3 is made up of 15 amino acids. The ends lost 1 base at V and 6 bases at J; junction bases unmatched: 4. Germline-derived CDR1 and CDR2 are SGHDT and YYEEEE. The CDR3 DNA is TGTGCCAGCAGCTTGACGCGGGACAGGGCCGGGGAGCTGTTTTTT. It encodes CASSLTRDRAGELFF.

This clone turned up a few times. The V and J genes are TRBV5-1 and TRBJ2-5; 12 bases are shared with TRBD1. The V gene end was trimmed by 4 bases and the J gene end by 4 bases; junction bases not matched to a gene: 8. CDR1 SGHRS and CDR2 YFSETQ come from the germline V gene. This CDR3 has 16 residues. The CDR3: CASSGLGQGARETQYF. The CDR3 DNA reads TGCGCCAGCAGCGGATTGGGACAGGGGGCGCGAGAGACCCAGTACTTC. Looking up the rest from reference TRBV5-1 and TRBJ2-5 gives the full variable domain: KAGVTQTPRYLIKTRGQQVTLSCSPISGHRSVSWYQQTPGQGLQFLFEYFSETQRNKGNFPGRFSGRQFSNSRSEMNVSTLELGDSALYLCASSGLGQGARETQYFGPGTRLLVL.

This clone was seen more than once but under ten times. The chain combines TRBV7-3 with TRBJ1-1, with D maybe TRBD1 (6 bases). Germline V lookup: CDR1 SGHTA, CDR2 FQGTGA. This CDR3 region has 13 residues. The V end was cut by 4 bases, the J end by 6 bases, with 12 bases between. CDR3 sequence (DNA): TGTGCCAGCAGCTCACAGGGAGTCGCTGAAGCTTTCTTT. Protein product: CASSSQGVAEAFF.

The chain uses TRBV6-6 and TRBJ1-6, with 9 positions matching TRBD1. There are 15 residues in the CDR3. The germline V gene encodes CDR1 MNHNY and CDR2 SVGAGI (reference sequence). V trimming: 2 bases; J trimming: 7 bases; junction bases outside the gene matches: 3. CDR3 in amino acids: CASSYGGQGNSPLHF. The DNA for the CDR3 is TGTGCCAGCAGTTACGGGGGACAGGGCAATTCACCCCTCCACTTT.

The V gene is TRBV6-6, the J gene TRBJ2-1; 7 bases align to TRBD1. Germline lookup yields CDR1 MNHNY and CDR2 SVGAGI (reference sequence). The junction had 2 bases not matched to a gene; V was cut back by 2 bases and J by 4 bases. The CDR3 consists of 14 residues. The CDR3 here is CASSYTRGYNEQFF. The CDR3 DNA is TGTGCCAGCAGTTACACCAGGGGGTACAATGAGCAGTTCTTC.

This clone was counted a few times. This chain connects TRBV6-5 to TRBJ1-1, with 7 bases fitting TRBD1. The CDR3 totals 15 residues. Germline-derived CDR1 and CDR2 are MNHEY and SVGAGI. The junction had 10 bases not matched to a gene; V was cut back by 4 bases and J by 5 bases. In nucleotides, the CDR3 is TGTGCCAGCAGTTCCCCGACAGGGTTGTGGACTGAAGCTTTCTTT. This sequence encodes CASSSPTGLWTEAFF.

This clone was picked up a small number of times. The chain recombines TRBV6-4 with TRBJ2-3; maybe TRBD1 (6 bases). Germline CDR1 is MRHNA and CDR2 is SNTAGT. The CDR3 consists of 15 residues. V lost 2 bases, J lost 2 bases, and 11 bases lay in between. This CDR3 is CASSDQQGATDTQYF. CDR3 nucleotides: TGTGCCAGCAGTGACCAACAGGGAGCCACAGATACGCAGTATTTT.

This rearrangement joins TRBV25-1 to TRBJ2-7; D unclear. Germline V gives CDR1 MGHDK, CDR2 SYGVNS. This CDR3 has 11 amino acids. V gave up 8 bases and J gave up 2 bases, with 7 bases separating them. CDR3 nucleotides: TGTGCCAGCTCTCGAGCCTACGAGCAGTACTTC. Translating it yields CASSRAYEQYF.

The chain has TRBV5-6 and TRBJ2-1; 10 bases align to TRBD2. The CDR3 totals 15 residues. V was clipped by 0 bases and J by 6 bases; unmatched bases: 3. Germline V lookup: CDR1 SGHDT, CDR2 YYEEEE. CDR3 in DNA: TGTGCCAGCAGCTTGGAAGCGGGGGGGCCCAATGAGCAGTTCTTC. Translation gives CASSLEAGGPNEQFF. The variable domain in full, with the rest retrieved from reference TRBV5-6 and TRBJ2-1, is DAGVTQSPTHLIKTRGQQVTLRCSPKSGHDTVSWYQQALGQGPQFIFQYYEEEERQRGNFPDRFSGHQFPNYSSELNVNALLLGDSALYLCASSLEAGGPNEQFFGPGTRLTVL.

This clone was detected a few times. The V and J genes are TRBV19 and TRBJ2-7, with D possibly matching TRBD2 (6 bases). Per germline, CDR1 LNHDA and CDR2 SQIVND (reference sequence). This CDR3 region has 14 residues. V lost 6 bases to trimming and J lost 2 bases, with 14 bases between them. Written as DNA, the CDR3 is TGTGCCAGTAGATGGGGCGCGGGGACCTACGAGCAGTACTTC. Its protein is CASRWGAGTYEQYF.

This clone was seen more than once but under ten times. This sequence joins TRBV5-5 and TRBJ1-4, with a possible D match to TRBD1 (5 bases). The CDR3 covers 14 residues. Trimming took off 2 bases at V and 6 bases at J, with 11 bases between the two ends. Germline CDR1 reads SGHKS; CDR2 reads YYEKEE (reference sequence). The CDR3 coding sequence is TGTGCCAGCAGCTTATGGGGCGATGATGAAAAACTGTTTTTT. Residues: CASSLWGDDEKLFF.

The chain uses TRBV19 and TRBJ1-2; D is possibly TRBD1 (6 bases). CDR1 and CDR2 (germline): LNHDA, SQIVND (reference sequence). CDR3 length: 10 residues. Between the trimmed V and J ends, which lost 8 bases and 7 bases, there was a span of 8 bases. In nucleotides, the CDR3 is TGTGCCAGTGGGGGCTCTGGCTACACCTTC. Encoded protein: CASGGSGYTF.

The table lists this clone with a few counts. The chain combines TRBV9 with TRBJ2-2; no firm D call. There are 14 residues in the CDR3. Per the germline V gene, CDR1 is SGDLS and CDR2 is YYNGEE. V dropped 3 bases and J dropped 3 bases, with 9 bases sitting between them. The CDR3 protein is CASSAGSYTGELFF. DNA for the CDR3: TGTGCCAGCAGCGCAGGTTCTTACACCGGGGAGCTGTTTTTT.

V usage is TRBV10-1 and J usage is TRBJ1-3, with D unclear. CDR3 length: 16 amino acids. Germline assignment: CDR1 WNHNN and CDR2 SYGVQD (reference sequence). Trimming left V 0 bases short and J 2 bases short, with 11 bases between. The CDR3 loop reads CASSESRGDPGNTIYF. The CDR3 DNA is TGCGCCAGCAGTGAGTCGCGGGGAGACCCTGGAAACACCATATATTTT.

The CDR3 sequence is CASSESGQGFSAAFF. The CDR3 DNA reads TGCGCCAGCAGTGAGTCTGGACAGGGTTTTAGCGCGGCTTTCTTT. This chain links TRBV10-2 with TRBJ1-1, with TRBD1 matching 8 bases. Trimming removed 0 bases from V and 11 bases from J; junction bases left unmatched: 11. CDR3 size: 15 residues. The germline V gene encodes CDR1 WSHSY and CDR2 SAAADI.

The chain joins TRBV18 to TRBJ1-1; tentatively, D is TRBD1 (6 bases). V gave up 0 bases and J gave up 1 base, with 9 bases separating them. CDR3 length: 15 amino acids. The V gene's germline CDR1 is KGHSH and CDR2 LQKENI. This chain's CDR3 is CASSPPTGTNTEAFF. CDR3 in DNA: TGTGCCAGCTCACCACCAACAGGGACGAACACTGAAGCTTTCTTT.

The CDR3 sequence: CASSAQGQARIQPQHF. For the CDR3, the DNA is TGTGCCAGCAGTGCACAGGGGCAGGCTAGGATTCAGCCCCAGCATTTT. The chain combines TRBV6-1 with TRBJ1-5, with 7 bases fitting TRBD1. The V segment lost 4 bases and the J segment 6 bases; nucleotides outside the gene matches: 12. The CDR3 spans 16 residues. Germline-derived CDR1 and CDR2 are MNHNS and SASEGT.